The 8 T cell receptor beta chains given below trace back to one sample, sequenced in a study of shared clonotypes between healthy human individuals (dated by TCRdb to between 2020 and 2021). The library came from the immunoSEQ multiplex PCR assay. TCRdb holds this immuneACCESS table with in-frame rearrangements only. Some clones are missing; in checked studies, unresolved V genes explain under half, and the rest has no known cause. A total of 800,000 to 950,000 clones appear in this sample, approximately 96% of them only once. The biggest ten clones account for 0.2% to 0.25% of the sample. For the CD8 naive samples, CD45RO-negative cells were positively selected for CCR7, yielding a CD45RA+CCR7+ population from which TemRA cells were excluded. The sample was naive CD8+ T cells sorted from blood. In the paper's terms, the cell subset or site label means: CD45RA+CCR7+. These receptors originate from a young man in good health.

V usage is TRBV7-2 and J usage is TRBJ2-1; possibly TRBD2 for D (6 bases). Trimming stripped 3 bases from V and 8 bases from J, with 8 bases between. The germline CDR1 and CDR2 sequences are SGHTA and FQGNSA. The CDR3 is made up of 12 amino acids. CDR3 sequence (DNA): TGTGCCAGCAGCTTCACGGGGGATGAGCAGTTCTTC. Translation gives CASSFTGDEQFF.

The chain joins TRBV2 to TRBJ1-4; D gene uncertain. V was cut by 7 bases and J by 0 bases, with 15 bases left in between. This CDR3 has 16 residues. Germline values: CDR1 SNHLY, CDR2 FYNNEI. CDR3 nucleotide sequence: TGTGCCAGCACCAAGATCGACTTCGCAACTAATGAAAAACTGTTTTTT. Translation gives CASTKIDFATNEKLFF.

The chain employs TRBV11-2 and TRBJ2-5; perhaps TRBD2 as D (6 bases). The V end was cut by 4 bases, the J end by 6 bases, with 21 bases between. The length of the CDR3 is 16 residues. Per germline, CDR1 SGHAT and CDR2 FQNNGV. The CDR3 region has the DNA TGTGCCAGCAGCTCGAATAGCGGTTACAAGCTCAAGACCCAGTACTTC. It codes for CASSSNSGYKLKTQYF. The full variable domain, in which reference TRBV11-2 and TRBJ2-5 provide the parts outside the CDR3, is EAGVAQSPRYKIIEKRQSVAFWCNPISGHATLYWYQQILGQGPKLLIQFQNNGVVDDSQLPKDRFSAERLKGVDSTLKIQPAKLEDSAVYLCASSSNSGYKLKTQYFGPGTRLLVL.

The chain joins TRBV7-6 to TRBJ2-1, with 13 bases matching TRBD2. This CDR3 has 21 amino acids. Germline CDR1 reads SGHVS; CDR2 reads FNYEAQ. The V gene end was trimmed by 5 bases and the J gene end by 4 bases; junction bases not matched to a gene: 20. CDR3 nucleotide sequence: TGTGCCAGCAGCCCGCTCTACCTAGGGAAACTAGCGGGAGGGAAATACAATGAGCAGTTCTTC. Protein product: CASSPLYLGKLAGGKYNEQFF.

The V gene is TRBV15, the J gene TRBJ2-5; D perhaps matches TRBD1 (5 bases). This CDR3 spans 15 amino acids. Trimming took off 0 bases at V and 1 base at J, with 9 bases between the two ends. CDR1 and CDR2 (germline): LNHNV, YYDKDF (reference sequence). The CDR3 DNA sequence: TGTGCCACCAGCAGAGATTGGGGCACCCAAGAGACCCAGTACTTC. Protein: CATSRDWGTQETQYF.

This sequence joins TRBV5-1 and TRBJ2-7, with TRBD1 matching 12 bases. The CDR3 covers 14 residues. With V trimmed by 4 bases and J by 5 bases, 4 bases remained unmatched. Germline CDR1 reads SGHRS; CDR2 reads YFSETQ. Here the CDR3 reads CASSSGTGGHEQYF. CDR3 nucleotides: TGCGCCAGCAGCAGCGGGACAGGGGGCCACGAGCAGTACTTC.

Comment on this clone: Other DNA sequences in this specimen translate into the identical CDR3. V is TRBV7-9 and J is TRBJ2-1; 8 bases are a match to TRBD2. Germline CDR1 and CDR2: SEHNR and FQNEAQ (reference sequence). CDR3 length equals 15 residues. With V trimmed by 4 bases and J by 3 bases, 5 bases remained unmatched. CDR3 DNA sequence: TGTGCCAGCAGCTCCCGAGCGGGGGACTACAATGAGCAGTTCTTC. Protein sequence: CASSSRAGDYNEQFF.

This clone was found once. The gene calls are TRBV13 and TRBJ2-7, with TRBD1 identical over 12 bases. The CDR3 runs 14 residues. Per the germline V gene, CDR1 is PRHDT and CDR2 is FYEKMQ (reference sequence). V lost 3 bases and J lost 7; bases outside the gene matches: 4. CDR3 amino acids: CASSLGQGAREQYF. DNA for the CDR3: TGTGCCAGCAGCTTGGGACAGGGGGCGCGAGAGCAGTACTTC.